Listed below are T cell receptor beta chains from one sample, sequenced in a study of blood T cells in healthy people across ages. TCRdb independently ran MiXCR on the 5' RACE reads; one entry per CDR3 protein. The table lists hundreds of thousands of distinct CDR3 sequences, 45% to 65% of them singletons. The sequencing sample was made of blood. Receptors originate from a man aged 55 to 70 in good health. Both conserved end residues are part of each CDR3. A D gene is named only where the DNA matches it firmly. Clone size is not always given. Where it is, it says once, few, many or a class for expanded clones.

V gene,J gene,D gene,clone size,CDR3 protein,CDR3 DNA
TRBV2,TRBJ1-2,NA,once,CASQLRENYGYTF,TGTGCCAGCCAGCTCAGGGAGAACTATGGCTACACCTTC
TRBV5-4,TRBJ1-1,NA,NA,CATNGRDGTEAFF,TGTGCCACCAACGGCAGGGATGGAACTGAAGCTTTCTTT
TRBV28,TRBJ1-4,TRBD1,few,CASRPGQGMREKLFF,TGTGCCAGCAGGCCGGGACAGGGGATGCGGGAAAAACTGTTTTTT
TRBV7-2,TRBJ1-5,NA,few,CASSLGGGEGYYQPQHF,TGTGCCAGCAGCTTAGGTGGAGGGGAGGGTTACTATCAGCCCCAGCATTTT
TRBV2,TRBJ2-5,TRBD2,NA,CASRRLAGQETQYF,TGTGCCAGCAGGCGACTAGCGGGGCAAGAGACCCAGTACTTC
TRBV20-1,TRBJ2-5,TRBD2,NA,CSAGSGGYQETQYF,TGCAGTGCAGGAAGCGGGGGTTACCAAGAGACCCAGTACTTC
TRBV4-2,TRBJ1-2,TRBD1,NA,CASSHLQGASYTF,TGTGCCAGCAGCCACCTACAGGGGGCTAGCTACACCTTC
TRBV28,TRBJ2-5,TRBD2,few,CASSPGGGSTQYF,TGTGCCAGCAGTCCTGGGGGAGGGTCGACCCAGTACTTC
TRBV6-6,TRBJ1-5,NA,once,CASNQGFSNQPQHF,TGTGCCAGCAACCAGGGATTCAGCAATCAGCCCCAGCATTTT
TRBV12-5,TRBJ1-2,TRBD1,NA,CASGDRGGYTF,TGTGCTAGTGGGGACAGGGGTGGCTACACCTTC
TRBV20-1,TRBJ2-3,NA,once,CSARRQGGDTQYF,TGCAGTGCTAGACGACAGGGAGGGGATACGCAGTATTTT
TRBV29-1,TRBJ2-3,TRBD1,NA,CSAGQGQTKDTQYF,TGCAGCGCTGGACAGGGACAAACTAAGGATACGCAGTATTTT
TRBV6-5,TRBJ2-3,NA,few,CASSRQGPSTDTQYF,TGTGCCAGCAGCCGCCAGGGACCCTCGACAGATACGCAGTATTTT
TRBV28,TRBJ2-5,TRBD2,NA,CASSHILAGYQETQYF,TGTGCCAGCAGTCACATACTAGCGGGGTACCAAGAGACCCAGTACTTC
TRBV11-2,TRBJ2-5,TRBD1,NA,CASSPLRGRETQYF,TGTGCCAGCAGCCCCCTGAGGGGGCGGGAGACCCAGTACTTC
TRBV5-1,TRBJ2-1,NA,NA,CASSPRPANNEQFF,TGCGCCAGCAGCCCTCGCCCAGCCAACAATGAGCAGTTCTTC
TRBV5-6,TRBJ2-1,NA,NA,CASSSLGHNEQFF,TGTGCCAGCAGCTCTCTGGGACACAATGAGCAGTTCTTC
TRBV12-3/TRBV12-4,TRBJ2-3,TRBD2,few,CASRLAGGPDTQYF,TGTGCCAGCAGGCTAGCGGGGGGCCCAGATACGCAGTATTTT
TRBV4-1,TRBJ2-3,TRBD1,many,CASKGQGGDTQYF,TGCGCCAGCAAGGGACAGGGAGGAGATACGCAGTATTTT
TRBV11-2,TRBJ2-1,TRBD2,NA,CASSLALAGGPEQFF,TGTGCCAGCAGCTTAGCACTAGCGGGGGGGCCGGAGCAGTTCTTC
TRBV6-1,TRBJ1-5,NA,NA,CASSEIGQGFGQPQHF,TGTGCCAGCAGTGAGATTGGGCAGGGTTTCGGTCAGCCCCAGCATTTT
TRBV5-1,TRBJ2-7,NA,NA,CASTRDGSYEQYF,TGCGCCAGCACCCGGGACGGCAGCTACGAGCAGTACTTC
TRBV7-2,TRBJ2-7,NA,once,CASIPQAVSYEQYF,TGTGCCAGCATCCCCCAGGCGGTGTCCTACGAGCAGTACTTC
TRBV6-5,TRBJ1-6,NA,once,CASSYKDYNSPLHF,TGTGCCAGCAGTTACAAAGACTATAATTCACCCCTCCACTTT
TRBV2,TRBJ2-3,TRBD1,NA,CASSERTGETDTQYF,TGTGCCAGCAGTGAGAGGACAGGGGAAACAGATACGCAGTATTTT
TRBV29-1,TRBJ2-5,TRBD2,NA,CSVGGGRETQYF,TGCAGCGTTGGGGGGGGTCGAGAGACCCAGTACTTC
TRBV7-9,TRBJ2-7,TRBD1,few,CASSLILTGQGTRPWYEQYF,TGTGCCAGCAGCTTGATTCTCACGGGACAGGGGACCAGGCCTTGGTACGAGCAGTACTTC
TRBV19,TRBJ2-7,NA,NA,CASSANGPSYEQYF,TGTGCCAGTAGTGCCAACGGCCCCTCCTACGAGCAGTACTTC
TRBV20-1,TRBJ2-7,TRBD1,NA,CSARDGTGGSYEQYF,TGCAGTGCTAGAGATGGGACAGGAGGCTCCTACGAGCAGTACTTC
TRBV4-1,TRBJ2-7,NA,few,CASSQDKAEGGYEQYF,TGCGCCAGCAGCCAAGATAAGGCAGAAGGGGGCTACGAGCAGTACTTC
TRBV6-6,TRBJ2-5,NA,NA,CASSYSRATGETQYF,TGTGCCAGCAGTTACTCTAGGGCAACCGGGGAGACCCAGTACTTC
TRBV20-1,TRBJ1-2,NA,NA,CSAPDPGYGYTF,TGCAGTGCTCCGGACCCCGGCTATGGCTACACCTTC
TRBV4-2,TRBJ1-2,TRBD1,few,CASSQEGDRVNYGYTF,TGTGCCAGCAGCCAAGAGGGGGACAGAGTCAACTATGGCTACACCTTC
TRBV12-3/TRBV12-4,TRBJ2-2,NA,NA,CASTLVTPGELFF,TGTGCCAGCACCCTAGTGACCCCCGGGGAGCTGTTTTTT
TRBV21-1,TRBJ2-7,NA,NA,CASSGRTVSYEQYF,TGTGCCAGCAGCGGTAGGACGGTTTCCTACGAGCAGTACTTC
TRBV7-8,TRBJ1-2,NA,NA,CASSRLGELNGYTF,TGTGCCAGCAGCCGGCTGGGGGAACTGAATGGCTACACCTTC
TRBV7-2,TRBJ2-7,NA,few,CASSLAVTDPFEQYF,TGTGCCAGCAGCTTAGCGGTAACGGATCCGTTCGAGCAGTACTTC
TRBV15,TRBJ2-7,TRBD2,NA,CATSRVLAGGYEQYF,TGTGCCACCAGCAGAGTCCTAGCGGGGGGCTACGAGCAGTACTTC
TRBV12-3/TRBV12-4,TRBJ2-2,TRBD1,few,CASSPDRGGTGELFF,TGTGCCAGCAGCCCCGACAGGGGAGGCACCGGGGAGCTGTTTTTT
TRBV7-9,TRBJ1-1,NA,NA,CASTELSVNTEAFF,TGTGCCAGCACCGAGCTTTCAGTGAACACTGAAGCTTTCTTT
TRBV27,TRBJ2-5,NA,NA,CASSYTGALETQYF,TGTGCCAGCAGTTACACCGGGGCACTCGAGACCCAGTACTTC
TRBV11-2,TRBJ2-4,TRBD1,NA,CASSFGTGGLRYIQYF,TGTGCCAGCAGCTTTGGGACAGGGGGCTTGAGATACATTCAGTACTTC
TRBV7-2,TRBJ1-2,TRBD1,NA,CASSSGTGAKGYTF,TGTGCCAGCAGCTCCGGGACAGGGGCGAAAGGCTACACCTTC
TRBV28,TRBJ1-5,TRBD1,NA,CASTRIGGDQPQHF,TGTGCCAGCACTCGAATAGGGGGCGATCAGCCCCAGCATTTT
TRBV12-3/TRBV12-4,TRBJ2-7,NA,few,CASRKGGSEQYF,TGTGCCAGTAGAAAGGGGGGATCCGAGCAGTACTTC
TRBV7-8,TRBJ2-7,NA,NA,CASSLTDGPYEQYF,TGTGCCAGCAGCCTAACAGACGGCCCCTACGAGCAGTACTTC
TRBV7-2,TRBJ1-4,NA,few,CASSAVATNEKLFF,TGTGCCAGCAGCGCGGTCGCAACTAATGAAAAACTGTTTTTT
TRBV3-1,TRBJ2-1,TRBD2,NA,CASSRDYRSYNEQFF,TGTGCCAGCAGCCGGGACTACCGCTCCTACAATGAGCAGTTCTTC
TRBV2,TRBJ2-1,NA,NA,CASGVRRVSYNEQFF,TGTGCCAGCGGTGTTAGAAGGGTCTCCTACAATGAGCAGTTCTTC
TRBV2,TRBJ2-5,NA,few,CASSDVVVGQAQYF,TGTGCCAGCAGTGATGTCGTTGTGGGCCAGGCTCAGTACTTC
TRBV2,TRBJ2-1,TRBD1,NA,CASTVRGTGDEQFF,TGTGCCAGCACCGTTCGTGGGACAGGGGATGAGCAGTTCTTC
TRBV6-5,TRBJ2-5,TRBD2,NA,CASSYSTLAGEKTQYF,TGTGCCAGCAGTTACTCGACCCTAGCGGGGGAGAAGACCCAGTACTTC
TRBV7-2,TRBJ2-1,NA,NA,CASSLEMRLGRNEQFF,TGTGCCAGCAGCTTAGAAATGCGACTGGGAAGAAATGAGCAGTTCTTC
TRBV2,TRBJ1-4,NA,many,CASNGQLNEKLFF,TGTGCCAGCAACGGACAGTTAAATGAAAAACTGTTTTTT
TRBV4-1,TRBJ2-3,NA,NA,CASSRPGGADTQYF,TGCGCCAGCAGCCGACCGGGGGGCGCAGATACGCAGTATTTT